The text below deals with one T cell receptor beta chain. The target of this receptor is not known. No much larger clonotype is one base removed from it; base qualities were not supplied. This record comes from a study of cytomegalovirus exposure and HLA in healthy donors (dated by TCRdb to about 2017). Background for the entire study: According to a later analysis, the roughly 130 validation repertoires were produced on the same platform as the approximately 620 repertoires of the first cohort. A separate validation cohort of approximately 130 different subjects was used in addition to the approximately 640-subject first cohort. To predict cytomegalovirus infection status, the study brought together high-throughput TCR immunosequencing, statistical association of individual TCRs with disease status, and machine learning. The study aimed to test whether signatures of past pathogen exposure could be identified by cataloging public T cell receptors.

Unmatched junction bases come to 21, with V trimmed by 3 bases and J by 5 bases. Per the germline V gene, MGHRA is the CDR1 and YSYEKL is the CDR2. The CDR3 measures 19 amino acids from cysteine to phenylalanine. Only the CDR3 part of the read is kept: 57 bases, read in frame from the first base. Library preparation employed the immunoSEQ multiplex PCR assay. As for the authors' bioinformatics: A statistical classification framework was built to diagnose cytomegalovirus status from the catalog of TCR beta chain sequences. TCRdb obtained this table from immuneACCESS and retained in-frame rearrangements with V and J assigned. These tables miss some clones; where compared with another copy, unresolved V genes account for less than half of the shortfall, and the remainder is unexplained. That table is the source of V, J and clone size, and D and trimming were worked out from the DNA. Present in this sample are about 150,000 clones, 85% to 95% of which were seen just once. 1.5% to 2% of the sample lies in the top ten.

The donors were included in the validation cohort of over a hundred subjects, a group kept apart from the roughly 700-subject first cohort. The paper's findings and limits, for the study overall: Most TCR sequences were seen in very few donors, while some public TCRs were found in many individuals. A later analysis found that TCRs clustered in the first cohort also tended to co-occur in the 120 or so validation repertoires, with just under 95% of cluster scores above 0. A few of the identified cytomegalovirus-associated TCR beta chains were confirmed in vitro to be specific for cytomegalovirus antigens. Cytomegalovirus status was reported to be diagnosed by the classifier with high specificity and sensitivity in both the original and validation cohorts. According to the authors, the approach could potentially be generalized to other disease states and immunological phenotypes. The study gave a list of about 160 TCR beta chains associated with cytomegalovirus. A later analysis had no HLA typing for the validation cohort, so co-occurrence there was scored across all 110 or so repertoires.

The source of this sequence is a man aged 18 to 29 in good health and CMV-seropositive. The specimen sequenced was PBMCs. This sequence uses TRBV4-1 and TRBJ2-7, and 8 junctional nucleotides match TRBD2. The nucleotide sequence is TGCGCCAGCAGCCAGACTTCCGAGGGCTTGGCGGGAGGTACCAACGAGCAGTACTTC. This sequence encodes CASSQTSEGLAGGTNEQYF.